These T cell receptor beta chains were read from a single sample in a study of T cell changes during pregnancy in multiple sclerosis. Clones were sequenced by immunoSEQ multiplex PCR, and TCRdb holds only the in-frame ones, with some missing. The sample contains about 68,000 clones, 92% of which appear only once. Sequencing used peripheral blood, obtained in the second trimester of pregnancy. The receptor source for this set is a female donor in good health, enrolled as a control in a pregnancy study. CDR3s include the opening cysteine and the closing phenylalanine or tryptophan.

>TRBV4-1|TRBJ1-6
CASSQDKGQGNSPLHF
>TRBV4-1|TRBJ2-2
CASSQESRGRKNTGELFF
>TRBV29-1|TRBJ2-5
CSAEKGGQETQYF
>TRBV7-9|TRBJ2-2
CASSPGAFVDTGELFF
>TRBV5-4|TRBJ2-7
CASSLKASGSLYEQYF
>TRBV6-4|TRBJ2-3
CASSDSGGGTDTQYF
>TRBV5-1|TRBJ2-5
CASSFGRAETQYF
>TRBV28|TRBJ1-1
CASLKTGLTEAFF
>TRBV7-8|TRBJ1-1
CASSLEQGRRTEAFF
>TRBV29-1|TRBJ1-4
CSVNDKSEKLFF
>TRBV2|TRBJ1-2
CASSERGSFYGYTF
>TRBV5-1|TRBJ2-7
CASSSAASGGIVHEQYF
>TRBV11-2|TRBJ1-5
CASSRDRGPQHF
>TRBV2|TRBJ2-3
CASREDQVGRTDTQYF
>TRBV5-1|TRBJ2-5
CASSLETGGRETQYF
>TRBV15|TRBJ2-7
CATSRDRGLLEQYF
>TRBV5-6|TRBJ1-6
CASSFRVSYNSPLHF
>TRBV6-4|TRBJ1-2
CASSEALGGGYGYTF
>TRBV10-3|TRBJ1-5
CATKDRDVNQPQHF
>TRBV25-1|TRBJ2-2
CASSGTSRHGELFF
>TRBV7-2|TRBJ1-4
CASRPEFATNEKLFF
>TRBV9|TRBJ1-2
CASSVAQGDFGYTF
>TRBV7-9|TRBJ1-5
CASSLASDRVGQPQHF
>TRBV27|TRBJ2-2
CASSFSSGSGYTGELFF
>TRBV6-1|TRBJ1-5
CASSPPGQSNQPQHF
>TRBV19|TRBJ1-1
CASSRQGGTEAFF
>TRBV15|TRBJ1-1
CATRGAMNTEAFF
>TRBV7-9|TRBJ1-5
CASSQDLGQGSRPQHF
>TRBV6-4|TRBJ2-3
CASSDSASGSLDTQYF
>TRBV10-1|TRBJ2-1
CASSETLTSGNEQFF
>TRBV7-3|TRBJ2-1
CASSLALADNEQFF
>TRBV27|TRBJ2-5
CASSLGPQTGGRETQYF
>TRBV7-9|TRBJ1-5
CASSGLTGGDQPQHF
>TRBV29-1|TRBJ2-7
CSVVWTSLAYEQYF
>TRBV5-1|TRBJ1-1
CASRPEPGTVGAFF
>TRBV7-8|TRBJ1-2
CASSLDARDYGYTF
>TRBV6-5|TRBJ1-1
CASSLGADTEAFF
>TRBV9|TRBJ2-1
CASSVGGPLTNEQFF
>TRBV6-5|TRBJ1-1
CASSYSGAVRNTEAFF